These 16 T cell receptor beta chains were all obtained from the same sample, sequenced in a study of shared clonotypes between healthy human individuals. Libraries were prepared by immunoSEQ multiplex PCR; TCRdb keeps only in-frame clonotypes and omits some of them. This sample has approximately 330,000 clones, with roughly 80% found just once. Source material: memory CD4+ T cells sorted from blood. Specified subset: CD45RA-negative fraction. The source is a man aged 30 to 45 in good health.

The V and J genes are TRBV5-1 and TRBJ2-3; D unclear. Deletions cut 0 bases from V and 6 bases from J, with 14 bases between. Germline CDR1 is SGHRS and CDR2 is YFSETQ. The CDR3 loop spans 15 amino acids. This CDR3 is CASSLEPSNLDTQYF. The DNA for the CDR3 is TGCGCCAGCAGCTTGGAGCCTTCTAACCTTGATACGCAGTATTTT. Combining the CDR3 with reference TRBV5-1 and TRBJ2-3 gives the whole variable domain KAGVTQTPRYLIKTRGQQVTLSCSPISGHRSVSWYQQTPGQGLQFLFEYFSETQRNKGNFPGRFSGRQFSNSRSEMNVSTLELGDSALYLCASSLEPSNLDTQYFGPGTRLTVL.

The V and J genes are TRBV6-1 and TRBJ2-7; a possible D gene is TRBD1 (5 bases). Germline V CDR1 and CDR2: MNHNS, SASEGT. This CDR3 has 12 residues. V was clipped by 5 bases and J by 3 bases, with 8 bases between them. Here the CDR3 DNA reads TGTGCCAGCAGTCGGACAAGCTACGAGCAGTACTTC. It encodes CASSRTSYEQYF.

The V and J genes are TRBV9 and TRBJ2-7, with D possibly TRBD1 on 5 matching bases. The CDR3 length is 14 residues. Germline CDR1 SGDLS, CDR2 YYNGEE. V was cut by 3 bases and J by 2 bases, with 12 bases left in between. DNA for the CDR3: TGTGCCAGCAGCGAGTGGGAAGGGGCCTACGAGCAGTACTTC. Its translation: CASSEWEGAYEQYF.

The chain employs TRBV12-1 and TRBJ2-2; the listed D gene, TRBD1, was not tested against the DNA. TRBV12-1 is marked as a pseudogene. This CDR3 has 17 amino acids. The DNA of the CDR3 is TGTGCCAGCAGCTTTCCGTACAGTCGGAATTATACCGGGGAGCTGTTTTTT. This sequence encodes CASSFPYSRNYTGELFF.

The J gene is TRBJ1-2, the V gene TRBV7-1; D call uncertain. TRBV7-1 is assigned to the ORF class and has an uncertain function. The CDR3 extends over 14 amino acids. Trimming removed 4 bases from V and 4 bases from J, with 13 bases in between. CDR3 DNA sequence: TGTGCCAGCAGCTTAGCCGGAGCTTCCTATGGCTACACCTTC. Residues: CASSLAGASYGYTF.

The V and J genes are TRBV10-3 and TRBJ1-5; D is possibly TRBD1 (6 bases). Trimming removed 10 bases from V and 1 base from J, with 11 bases in between. Germline V gene sequence: CDR1 ENHRY, CDR2 SYGVKD. This CDR3 is built from 13 residues. In DNA form, the CDR3 reads TGTGCCACCGGACAGACGAGCAATCAGCCCCAGCATTTT. This codes for CATGQTSNQPQHF.

The chain is built from TRBV10-3 and TRBJ2-7, with TRBD1 as a possible D gene (6 bases). Germline V gene sequence: CDR1 ENHRY, CDR2 SYGVKD. The ends were cut back, 6 bases at V and 2 bases at J, with 14 bases in the middle. The CDR3 has 14 amino acids. The CDR3 region is CAIRARRDTYEQYF. The CDR3 nucleotides are TGTGCCATCAGAGCAAGACGGGACACCTACGAGCAGTACTTC.

This clone came up many times. The V and J genes are TRBV2 and TRBJ1-5; 8 positions match TRBD1. CDR3 size: 13 residues. Losses at the gene ends were 6 bases for V and 8 bases for J; bases not matched to a gene: 6. CDR1 and CDR2 from the germline V gene are SNHLY and FYNNEI. Here the CDR3 reads CASRTGALEPQHF. CDR3 nucleotide sequence: TGTGCCAGCAGGACAGGGGCTTTGGAGCCCCAGCATTTT.

The chain uses TRBV5-1 and TRBJ2-5; TRBD1 matches at 9 bases. The CDR3 has 13 residues. CDR1 is SGHRS, CDR2 YFSETQ, per germline. Losses at the gene ends were 3 bases for V and 9 bases for J; bases not matched to a gene: 6. The CDR3 loop reads CASSWGQGGPQYF. The CDR3 DNA is TGCGCCAGCAGCTGGGGACAGGGAGGTCCCCAGTACTTC.

This clone has just a few counts. J is TRBJ2-1 and V is TRBV5-1; D is ambiguous. The CDR3 has 13 residues. Per the germline V gene, CDR1 is SGHRS and CDR2 is YFSETQ. Deletions cut 4 bases from V and 4 bases from J, with 9 bases between. DNA for the CDR3: TGCGCCAGCAGCCCCACTGGGTACAATGAGCAGTTCTTC. Translated: CASSPTGYNEQFF.

The chain joins TRBV6-4 to TRBJ1-5; a possible D gene is TRBD1 (5 bases). V lost 0 bases, J lost 1 base, and 13 bases lay in between. CDR1 and CDR2 (germline): MRHNA, SNTAGT. This CDR3 spans 17 amino acids. The CDR3 coding sequence is TGTGCCAGCAGTGACTCACTTGGGACGATCAGCAATCAGCCCCAGCATTTT. Translating it yields CASSDSLGTISNQPQHF.

The chain is built from TRBV7-2 and TRBJ2-7; 12 bases match TRBD1. The CDR3 spans 15 residues. V trimming: 6 bases; J trimming: 5 bases; junction bases outside the gene matches: 8. The germline V gene encodes CDR1 SGHTA and CDR2 FQGNSA. CDR3 sequence: CASRTGTGGVNEQYF. In DNA, the CDR3 is TGTGCCAGCAGAACCGGGACAGGGGGCGTCAACGAGCAGTACTTC.

As concerns this clone: This may be a read error, as it is one base from a much larger clone. The chain has TRBV7-9 and TRBJ1-1; D gene ambiguous. Germline V gives CDR1 SEHNR, CDR2 FQNEAQ (reference sequence). V gave up 1 base and J gave up 4 bases, with 7 bases separating them. This CDR3 comprises 13 residues. CDR3 sequence (DNA): TGTGCCAGCAGCTTAGGGTTTGGCACTGAAGCTTTCTTT. Encoded protein: CASSLGFGTEAFF.

This chain links TRBV10-3 with TRBJ2-5; D gene ambiguous. V dropped 10 bases and J dropped 5 bases, with 11 bases sitting between them. Looked up from germline, CDR1 is ENHRY and CDR2 is SYGVKD. The CDR3 extends over 11 amino acids. CDR3: CATQTWETQYF. The CDR3 nucleotides read TGTGCCACCCAAACTTGGGAGACCCAGTACTTC.

With regard to this clone: A much larger clone differs by one base, so this may be a read error. The V and J genes are TRBV5-1 and TRBJ1-1; D is unresolved. The length of the CDR3 is 13 residues. Trimming pared 0 bases from V and 1 base from J, leaving 4 bases between. CDR1 and CDR2 from the germline V gene are SGHRS and YFSETQ. CDR3 in amino acids: CASSLEPNTEAFF. The CDR3 DNA is TGCGCCAGCAGCTTGGAGCCGAACACTGAAGCTTTCTTT. Supplemented by reference TRBV5-1 and TRBJ1-1, the full variable domain reads KAGVTQTPRYLIKTRGQQVTLSCSPISGHRSVSWYQQTPGQGLQFLFEYFSETQRNKGNFPGRFSGRQFSNSRSEMNVSTLELGDSALYLCASSLEPNTEAFFGQGTRLTVV.

The chain employs TRBV5-4 and TRBJ2-1, with TRBD2 matching 11 bases. The CDR3 runs 16 residues. The ends lost 0 bases at V and 7 bases at J; junction bases unmatched: 6. CDR1 is SGHNT and CDR2 is YYREEE in the germline V gene (reference sequence). The CDR3 nucleotides are TGTGCCAGCAGCTTGGACGTCTTAGCGGGAGGGAATGAGCAGTTCTTC. Its protein product is CASSLDVLAGGNEQFF.